This TCR beta chain was sequenced during a study of blood T cell repertoires in COVID-19. Study context: The United States, Italy and Spain were the sources of the acute and convalescent COVID-19 samples. T cells, B-cell-depleted T cells, or PBMCs provided the cDNA or gDNA that served as material.

Original data processing: Amplification from reference gene primers served as the basis for estimated nucleated cell counts. The method was immunoSEQ multiplex PCR; TCRdb's version includes in-frame clones alone and lacks a portion of them. V and J calls and clone size are given by that table; D and trimming were obtained from the DNA. The sample has about 140,000 clones; approximately 82% are singletons. The CDR3 length is 16 residues. The V gene's germline CDR1 is LNHDA and CDR2 SQIVND (reference sequence). V was pared by 3 bases and J by 1 base, with 10 bases between. This clone came up once. The sequenced material came from peripheral blood. This chain links TRBV19 with TRBJ2-6; D gene unclear. The source of this sequence is a human donor in a cohort sampled during active COVID-19. The CDR3 nucleotides read TGTGCCAGTAGTATTTTCTGGGCATCTGGGGCCAACGTCCTGACTTTC. It is translated as CASSIFWASGANVLTF.